This T cell receptor (beta chain) was captured by sequencing in a study of blood T cell repertoires in COVID-19. Profiling relied on immunoSEQ multiplex PCR, and the TCRdb table lists in-frame clones only, not all of them. The profile shows more than 250,000 clones, 83% of them singletons. Germline lookup yields CDR1 MGHRA and CDR2 YSYEKL. The CDR3 loop spans 13 amino acids. V was trimmed by 3 bases and J by 6 bases, leaving 10 bases between them. The sample was peripheral blood. This sequence was found in a man aged 60 to 69 who had recovered from COVID-19. The chain carries TRBV4-1 and TRBJ2-3; D perhaps matches TRBD2 (5 bases). The CDR3 DNA sequence: TGCGCCAGCAGCCAGGGAGCGATCGATACGCAGTATTTT. Amino acids: CASSQGAIDTQYF.